One T cell receptor (beta chain) is described in this entry. Its target is not known. The data stem from a study of cytomegalovirus exposure and HLA in healthy donors. Study observations and caveats: Roughly uniform depth of sequencing across donors was assumed in presence/absence analyses.

13 Jbeta primers and 60 Vbeta primers were used for the PCR. The table came from immunoSEQ multiplex PCR; TCRdb's copy has only in-frame clones and leaves some out. Of 130,000 or so clones detected, more than 60% appear once; the ten largest clones hold 6.5%. Germline CDR1 and CDR2: SGHNT and YYREEE (reference sequence). This CDR3 has 15 residues. V shed 0 bases and J shed 4 bases, with 13 bases lying between them. What was sequenced was PBMCs. V and J are TRBV5-4 and TRBJ1-1; a weak D match, TRBD1 (6 bases). This TCR derives from a woman aged 60-75 years in good health and CMV-seronegative. The CDR3 reads CASSLVGGMGTEAFF. In DNA form, the CDR3 reads TGTGCCAGCAGCTTGGTAGGGGGTATGGGCACTGAAGCTTTCTTT. Filled out from reference TRBV5-4 and TRBJ1-1, the complete variable domain reads ETGVTQSPTHLIKTRGQQVTLRCSSQSGHNTVSWYQQALGQGPQFIFQYYREEENGRGNFPPRFSGLQFPNYSSELNVNALELDDSALYLCASSLVGGMGTEAFFGQGTRLTVV.